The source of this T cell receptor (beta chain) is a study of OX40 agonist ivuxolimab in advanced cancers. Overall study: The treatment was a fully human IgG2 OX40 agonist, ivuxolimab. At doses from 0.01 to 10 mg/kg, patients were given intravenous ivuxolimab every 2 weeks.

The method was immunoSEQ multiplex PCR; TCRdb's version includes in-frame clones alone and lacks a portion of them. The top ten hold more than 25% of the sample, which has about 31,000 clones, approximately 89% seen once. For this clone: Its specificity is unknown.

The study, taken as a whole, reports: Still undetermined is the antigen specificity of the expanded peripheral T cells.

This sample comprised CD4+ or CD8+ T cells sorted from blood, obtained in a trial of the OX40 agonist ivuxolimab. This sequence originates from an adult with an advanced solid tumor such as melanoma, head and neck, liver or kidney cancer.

CDR3 protein: CASMDGTGYHEQYF. The CDR3, as DNA: TGTGCCAGCATGGACGGGACAGGGTACCACGAGCAGTACTTC. The chain is built from TRBV25-1 and TRBJ2-7, with TRBD1 matching 9 bases. This CDR3 comprises 14 residues. The V and J ends lost 7 bases and 5 bases, in that order; junction bases with no gene match: 9. Germline-derived CDR1 and CDR2 are MGHDK and SYGVNS.